Listed below are T cell receptor beta chains from one sample, sequenced in a study of post-analysis software for immune sequencing data. Each CDR3 protein is one row after TCRdb ran MiXCR on the PCR reads. The sample includes more than 350,000 distinct CDR3 sequences, roughly 40% seen only once; the top ten take roughly 8.2%. The specimen sequenced was blood. The source of these receptors is a girl under 10 years old with multiple sclerosis. CDR3s include the opening cysteine and the closing phenylalanine or tryptophan. Each record gives: CDR3 protein, V gene.

cdr3_aa: CASSLGGFWDRDTQYF; v_call: TRBV11-1
cdr3_aa: CSVNRGDTQYF; v_call: TRBV29-1
cdr3_aa: CASSVQSTGELFF; v_call: TRBV2
cdr3_aa: CASSLVPSGTTNEQFF; v_call: TRBV28
cdr3_aa: CSFGGLGYTF; v_call: TRBV20-1
cdr3_aa: CASTPGLADTDTQYF; v_call: TRBV5-1
cdr3_aa: CSARDPGLAGNEQFF; v_call: TRBV20-1
cdr3_aa: CASSFNSGGLTDTRYF; v_call: TRBV28
cdr3_aa: CASSLRRSGYTF; v_call: TRBV7-2
cdr3_aa: CASSAGLGNEKLFF; v_call: TRBV28
cdr3_aa: CASSQESNQPQHF; v_call: TRBV4-3
cdr3_aa: CAISEAITDTQYF; v_call: TRBV10-3
cdr3_aa: CASSMGRMSYEQYF; v_call: TRBV27
cdr3_aa: CASGRVFGGNEKLFF; v_call: TRBV6-5
cdr3_aa: CASRIAGGLQETQYF; v_call: TRBV11-2
cdr3_aa: CASSHARAGVYDTQYF; v_call: TRBV14
cdr3_aa: CASRGYRLAVNNEQFF; v_call: TRBV28
cdr3_aa: CATGLASYNEQFF; v_call: TRBV28
cdr3_aa: CASSLNQGIDTEAFF; v_call: TRBV6-5
cdr3_aa: CASSPRQFTDTQYF; v_call: TRBV28
cdr3_aa: CSARIINSYEQYF; v_call: TRBV20-1
cdr3_aa: CASSEQGRSPLHF; v_call: TRBV2
cdr3_aa: CSAYLTGSGYEQYF; v_call: TRBV20-1
cdr3_aa: CASSLVIWFTGGFNEQFF; v_call: TRBV28
cdr3_aa: CASSLAGAGETQYF; v_call: TRBV7-7
cdr3_aa: CSVETGVGYTF; v_call: TRBV29-1
cdr3_aa: CSVCHVNTGELFF; v_call: TRBV29-1
cdr3_aa: CASKPRLAGDNEQFF; v_call: TRBV6-5
cdr3_aa: CASSYGGYTRVNEQFF; v_call: TRBV7-9
cdr3_aa: CASSPLYGFNEKLFF; v_call: TRBV28
cdr3_aa: CASTLNRGTYEQYF; v_call: TRBV12-3/TRBV12-4
cdr3_aa: CARKTNDRTSGFYEQYF; v_call: TRBV21-1
cdr3_aa: CASRVGQPQHF; v_call: TRBV2
cdr3_aa: CASSYSTGQPQHF; v_call: TRBV6-5
cdr3_aa: CASSSWRGPETQYF; v_call: TRBV9
cdr3_aa: CASSPGRVHTVAAKNIQYF; v_call: TRBV5-5
cdr3_aa: CASSPNLAGSYEQYF; v_call: TRBV18
cdr3_aa: CSARADSYNEQFF; v_call: TRBV20-1
cdr3_aa: CASSYGSDTQYF; v_call: TRBV6-2/TRBV6-3
cdr3_aa: CASSLWAGPGHRAKNIQYF; v_call: TRBV7-8
cdr3_aa: CASSFFRTGQLNTEAFF; v_call: TRBV7-6
cdr3_aa: CASSPGPPGSNQPQHF; v_call: TRBV7-9
cdr3_aa: CASSPLANGETQYF; v_call: TRBV12-3/TRBV12-4
cdr3_aa: CASNVGGTDAQYF; v_call: TRBV12-3/TRBV12-4
cdr3_aa: CASSLIGGENEQFF; v_call: TRBV7-3
cdr3_aa: CASSLVSGRGDYEQYF; v_call: TRBV13
cdr3_aa: CASSFLSPSGTQQFF; v_call: TRBV12-3/TRBV12-4
cdr3_aa: CASSRGTSSRTDTQYF; v_call: TRBV6-5
cdr3_aa: CSATGLGGQSYEQYF; v_call: TRBV20-1
cdr3_aa: CASSPQDLYEQYF; v_call: TRBV7-9
cdr3_aa: CAWSVVTAYYEQYF; v_call: TRBV30
cdr3_aa: CASSLTGVWGYTF; v_call: TRBV7-9
cdr3_aa: CAISDAGTGNEQFF; v_call: TRBV10-3
cdr3_aa: CASSAPPTSESYNEQFF; v_call: TRBV25-1
cdr3_aa: CASSYSATLAGGRHNEQFF; v_call: TRBV6-5
cdr3_aa: CASSVTGGMGNQPQHF; v_call: TRBV6-1
cdr3_aa: CASSLGQIEGETQYF; v_call: TRBV5-1
cdr3_aa: CASSLGVMEPQHF; v_call: TRBV4-1